Below are 6 T cell receptor beta chains sequenced from a single sample in a study of blood T cell repertoires in COVID-19. Sequencing was performed with immunoSEQ multiplex PCR; in TCRdb, only in-frame clones are kept and a portion is missing. The table records around 150,000 clones, 60% to 85% of them present only once. Sequencing input: peripheral blood. The source of these receptors is a man aged 55 to 70 with acute or convalescent COVID-19.

The chain employs TRBV7-8 and TRBJ2-2; possibly TRBD1 for D (5 bases). Germline V lookup: CDR1 SGHVS, CDR2 FQNEAQ. The V and J ends lost 6 bases and 1 base respectively, with 15 bases between them. The CDR3 totals 16 residues. CDR3 sequence (DNA): TGTGCCAGCAGTACCCCGAGTCAGGGGAACACCGGGGAGCTGTTTTTT. It codes for CASSTPSQGNTGELFF.

This chain links TRBV30 with TRBJ1-6; 8 nucleotides agree with TRBD1. V shed 1 base and J 9 bases; nucleotides not matched to a gene: 11. This CDR3 region has 16 residues. Germline-derived CDR1 and CDR2 are GTSNPN and SVGIG (reference sequence). CDR3 loop: CAWSARQGISGSPLHF. The CDR3, as DNA: TGTGCCTGGAGTGCCCGACAGGGGATCTCAGGTTCACCCCTCCACTTT. Looking up the rest from reference TRBV30 and TRBJ1-6 gives the full variable domain: SQTIHQWPATLVQPVGSPLSLECTVEGTSNPNLYWYRQAAGRGLQLLFYSVGIGQISSEVPQNLSASRPQDRQFILSSKKLLLSDSGFYLCAWSARQGISGSPLHFGNGTRLTVT.

On this clone itself: The sample holds other DNA sequences that translate to the same CDR3. The CDR3 sequence: CASSETGASGNTIYF. The CDR3 coding sequence is TGTGCCAGCAGCGAGACAGGGGCCAGTGGAAACACCATATATTTT. This chain uses TRBV3-1 (or the pseudogene TRBV3-2) with TRBJ1-3, with TRBD1 matching over 8 bases. Trimming cost V 5 bases and J 3 bases; bases outside gene matches: 6. The CDR3 totals 15 residues. Germline loops: CDR1 LGHDT, CDR2 YNNKEL (reference sequence).

The V call is TRBV4-3, the J call TRBJ2-7, with TRBD1 identical over 9 bases. Germline V gene data show CDR1 as LGHNA and CDR2 as YSLEER. The CDR3 has 16 residues. Unmatched junction bases numbered 5, after V lost 0 bases and J lost 2 bases. The CDR3 nucleotides are TGCGCCAGCAGCCAAGATAGGGGACAGGGAGCCTACGAGCAGTACTTC. It yields the protein CASSQDRGQGAYEQYF.

The chain joins TRBV12-3 or TRBV12-4 to TRBJ1-1; possible D gene TRBD1, 6 bases. This CDR3 has 13 amino acids. V was cut by 3 bases and J by 3 bases, with 8 bases left in between. In nucleotides, the CDR3 is TGTGCCAGCAGTTTGACAGGTTACACTGAAGCTTTCTTT. Amino acids: CASSLTGYTEAFF.

The V and J genes are TRBV3-1 (or the pseudogene TRBV3-2) and TRBJ1-5; maybe TRBD1 (5 bases). The V end was cut by 3 bases, the J end by 2 bases, with 11 bases between. In germline, CDR1 is LGHDT, CDR2 YNNKEL (reference sequence). This CDR3 has 15 amino acids. This CDR3 reads CASSQGGSRNQPQHF. Here the CDR3 DNA reads TGTGCCAGCAGCCAGGGGGGTTCTCGCAATCAGCCCCAGCATTTT.